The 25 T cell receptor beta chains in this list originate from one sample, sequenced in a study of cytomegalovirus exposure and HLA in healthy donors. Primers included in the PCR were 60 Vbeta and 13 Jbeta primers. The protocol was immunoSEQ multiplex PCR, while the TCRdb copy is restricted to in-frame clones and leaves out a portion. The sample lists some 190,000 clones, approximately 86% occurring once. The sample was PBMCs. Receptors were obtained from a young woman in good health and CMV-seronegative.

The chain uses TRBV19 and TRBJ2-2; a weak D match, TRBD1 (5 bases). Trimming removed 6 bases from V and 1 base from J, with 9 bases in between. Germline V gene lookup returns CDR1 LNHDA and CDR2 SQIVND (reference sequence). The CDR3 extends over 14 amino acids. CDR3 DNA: TGTGCCAGTAGGATTACAGGGAACACCGGGGAGCTGTTTTTT. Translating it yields CASRITGNTGELFF.

The DNA for the CDR3 is TGTGCCAGCAGTGAATGGGCAGGGTACAATGAGCAGTTCTTC. Its protein is CASSEWAGYNEQFF. This sequence joins TRBV25-1 and TRBJ2-1, with TRBD1 as a possible D gene (5 bases). Germline V gene lookup returns CDR1 MGHDK and CDR2 SYGVNS. The CDR3 extends over 14 amino acids. V shed 1 base and J shed 4 bases, with 8 bases lying between them.

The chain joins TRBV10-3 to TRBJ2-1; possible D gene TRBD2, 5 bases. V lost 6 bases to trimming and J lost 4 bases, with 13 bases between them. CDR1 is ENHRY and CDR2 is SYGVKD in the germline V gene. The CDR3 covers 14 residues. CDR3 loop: CAIREAERYNEQFF. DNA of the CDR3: TGTGCCATCAGGGAAGCGGAGCGGTACAATGAGCAGTTCTTC.

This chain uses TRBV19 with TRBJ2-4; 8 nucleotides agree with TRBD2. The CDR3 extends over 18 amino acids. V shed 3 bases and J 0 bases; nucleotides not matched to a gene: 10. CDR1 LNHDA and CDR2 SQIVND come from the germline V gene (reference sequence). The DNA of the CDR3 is TGTGCCAGTAGTATCGGGATAGCGGGACCTCTAGCCAAAAACATTCAGTACTTC. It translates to CASSIGIAGPLAKNIQYF.

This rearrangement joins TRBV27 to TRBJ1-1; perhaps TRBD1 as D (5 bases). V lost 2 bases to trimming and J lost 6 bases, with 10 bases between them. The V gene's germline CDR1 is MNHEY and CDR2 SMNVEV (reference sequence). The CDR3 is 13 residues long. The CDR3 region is CASSLRPGAEAFF. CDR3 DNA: TGTGCCAGCAGTTTACGGCCGGGGGCTGAAGCTTTCTTT.

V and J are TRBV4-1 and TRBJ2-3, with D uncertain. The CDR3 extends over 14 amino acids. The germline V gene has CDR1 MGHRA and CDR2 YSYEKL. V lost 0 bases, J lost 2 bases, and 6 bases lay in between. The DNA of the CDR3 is TGCGCCAGCAGCCAAGACAGAAACACAGATACGCAGTATTTT. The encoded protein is CASSQDRNTDTQYF.

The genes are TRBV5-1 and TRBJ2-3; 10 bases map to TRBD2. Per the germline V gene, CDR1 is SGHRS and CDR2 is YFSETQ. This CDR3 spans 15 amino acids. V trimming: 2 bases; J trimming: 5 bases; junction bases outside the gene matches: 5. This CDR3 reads CASSFSGGDGDTQYF. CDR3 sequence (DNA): TGCGCCAGCAGCTTCAGCGGGGGGGACGGAGATACGCAGTATTTT.

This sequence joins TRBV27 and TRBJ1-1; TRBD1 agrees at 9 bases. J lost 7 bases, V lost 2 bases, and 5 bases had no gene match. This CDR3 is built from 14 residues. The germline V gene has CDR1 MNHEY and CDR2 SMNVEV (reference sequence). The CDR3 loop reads CASSLNRGQDEAFF. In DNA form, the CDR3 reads TGTGCCAGCAGTTTAAACAGGGGGCAGGATGAAGCTTTCTTT.

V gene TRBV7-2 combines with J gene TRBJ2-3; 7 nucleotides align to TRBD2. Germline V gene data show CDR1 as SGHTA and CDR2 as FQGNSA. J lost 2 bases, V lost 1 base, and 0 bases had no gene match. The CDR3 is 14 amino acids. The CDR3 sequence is CASSLGLATDTQYF. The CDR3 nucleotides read TGTGCCAGCAGCTTAGGACTAGCCACAGATACGCAGTATTTT.

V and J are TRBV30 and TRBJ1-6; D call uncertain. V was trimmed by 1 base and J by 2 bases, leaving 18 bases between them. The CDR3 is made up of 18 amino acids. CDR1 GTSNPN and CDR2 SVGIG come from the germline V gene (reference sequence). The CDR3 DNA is TGTGCCTGGAGTGGCGGCTCCCGGAGAGGCACCTATAATTCACCCCTCCACTTT. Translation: CAWSGGSRRGTYNSPLHF.

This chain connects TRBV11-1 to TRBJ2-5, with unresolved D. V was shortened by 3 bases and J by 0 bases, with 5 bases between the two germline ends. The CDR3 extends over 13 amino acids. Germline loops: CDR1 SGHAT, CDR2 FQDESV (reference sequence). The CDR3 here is CASSFGYQETQYF. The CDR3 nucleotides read TGTGCCAGCAGCTTCGGGTACCAAGAGACCCAGTACTTC.

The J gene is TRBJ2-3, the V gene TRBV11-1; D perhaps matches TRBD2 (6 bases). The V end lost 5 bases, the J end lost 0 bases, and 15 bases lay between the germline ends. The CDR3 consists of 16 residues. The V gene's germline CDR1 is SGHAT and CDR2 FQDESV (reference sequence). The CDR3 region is CASSTWTGVSTDTQYF. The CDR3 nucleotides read TGTGCCAGCAGCACGTGGACGGGGGTTAGCACAGATACGCAGTATTTT.

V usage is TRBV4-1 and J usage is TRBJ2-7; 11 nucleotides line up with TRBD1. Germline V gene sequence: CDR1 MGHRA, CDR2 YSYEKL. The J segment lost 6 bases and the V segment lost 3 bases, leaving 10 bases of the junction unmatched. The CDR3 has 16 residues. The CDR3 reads CASSQRGQGVMGEQYF. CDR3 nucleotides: TGCGCCAGCAGCCAGAGGGGACAGGGGGTAATGGGCGAGCAGTACTTC.

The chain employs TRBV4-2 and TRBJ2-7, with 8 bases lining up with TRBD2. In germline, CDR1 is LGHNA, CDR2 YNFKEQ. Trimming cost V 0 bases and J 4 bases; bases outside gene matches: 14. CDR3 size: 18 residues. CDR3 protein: CASSQDWAGGRRKYEQYF. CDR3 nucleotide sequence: TGTGCCAGCAGCCAAGATTGGGCTGGCGGGAGGAGGAAATACGAGCAGTACTTC.

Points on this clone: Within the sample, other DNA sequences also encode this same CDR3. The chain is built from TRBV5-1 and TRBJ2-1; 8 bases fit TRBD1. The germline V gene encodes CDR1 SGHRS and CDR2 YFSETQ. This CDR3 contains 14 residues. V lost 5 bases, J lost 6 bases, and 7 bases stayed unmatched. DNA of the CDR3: TGCGCCAGCAGTTTCGGACAGGGAGGCAATGAGCAGTTCTTC. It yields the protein CASSFGQGGNEQFF. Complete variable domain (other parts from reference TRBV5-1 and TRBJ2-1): KAGVTQTPRYLIKTRGQQVTLSCSPISGHRSVSWYQQTPGQGLQFLFEYFSETQRNKGNFPGRFSGRQFSNSRSEMNVSTLELGDSALYLCASSFGQGGNEQFFGPGTRLTVL.

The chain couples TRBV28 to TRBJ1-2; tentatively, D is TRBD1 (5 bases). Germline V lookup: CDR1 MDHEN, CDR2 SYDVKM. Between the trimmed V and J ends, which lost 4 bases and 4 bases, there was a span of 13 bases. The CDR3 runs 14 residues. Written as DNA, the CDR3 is TGTGCCAGCAGTTCCGAGGGACTGATCTATGGCTACACCTTC. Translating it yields CASSSEGLIYGYTF.

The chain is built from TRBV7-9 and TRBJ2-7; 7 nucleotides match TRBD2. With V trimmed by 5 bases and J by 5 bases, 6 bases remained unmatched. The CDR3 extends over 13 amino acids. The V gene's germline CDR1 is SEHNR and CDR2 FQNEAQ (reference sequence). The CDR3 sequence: CASSDGTKDEQYF. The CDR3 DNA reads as TGTGCCAGCAGCGACGGGACTAAAGACGAGCAGTACTTC.

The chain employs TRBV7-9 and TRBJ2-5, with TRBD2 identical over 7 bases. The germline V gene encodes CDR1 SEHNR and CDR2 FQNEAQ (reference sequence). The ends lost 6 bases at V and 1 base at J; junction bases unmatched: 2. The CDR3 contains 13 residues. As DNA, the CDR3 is TGTGCCAGCAGGGGACTACCCCAAGAGACCCAGTACTTC. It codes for CASRGLPQETQYF.

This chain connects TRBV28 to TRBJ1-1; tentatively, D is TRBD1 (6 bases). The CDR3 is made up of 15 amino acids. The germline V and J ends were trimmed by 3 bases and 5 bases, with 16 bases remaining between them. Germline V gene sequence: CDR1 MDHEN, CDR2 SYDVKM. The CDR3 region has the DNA TGTGCCAGCAGTTTTCGGGGACAACTATCGACTGAAGCTTTCTTT. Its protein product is CASSFRGQLSTEAFF.

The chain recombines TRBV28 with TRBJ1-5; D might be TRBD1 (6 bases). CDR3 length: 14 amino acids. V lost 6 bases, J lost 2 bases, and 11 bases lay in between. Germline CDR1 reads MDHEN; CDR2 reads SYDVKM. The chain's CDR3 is CASRGAGGNQPQHF. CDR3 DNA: TGTGCCAGCAGGGGGGCAGGGGGCAATCAGCCCCAGCATTTT.

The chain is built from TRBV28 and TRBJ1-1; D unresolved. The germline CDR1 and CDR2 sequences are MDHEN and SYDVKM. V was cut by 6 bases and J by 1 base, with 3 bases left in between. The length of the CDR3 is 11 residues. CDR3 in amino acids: CASRQNTEAFF. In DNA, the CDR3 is TGTGCCAGCAGACAGAACACTGAAGCTTTCTTT. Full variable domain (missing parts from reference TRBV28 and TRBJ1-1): DVKVTQSSRYLVKRTGEKVFLECVQDMDHENMFWYRQDPGLGLRLIYFSYDVKMKEKGDIPEGYSVSREKKERFSLILESASTNQTSMYLCASRQNTEAFFGQGTRLTVV.

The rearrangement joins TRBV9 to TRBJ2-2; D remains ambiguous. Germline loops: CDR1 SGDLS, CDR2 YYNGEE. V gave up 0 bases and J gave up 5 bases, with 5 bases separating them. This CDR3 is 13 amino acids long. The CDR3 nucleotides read TGTGCCAGCAGCGTAGGGAGAACCGGGGAGCTGTTTTTT. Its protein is CASSVGRTGELFF.

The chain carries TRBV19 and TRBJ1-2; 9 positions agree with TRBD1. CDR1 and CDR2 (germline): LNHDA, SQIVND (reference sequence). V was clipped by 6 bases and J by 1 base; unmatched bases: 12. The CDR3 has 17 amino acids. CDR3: CASRWPGQGAFNYGYTF. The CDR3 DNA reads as TGTGCCAGTAGGTGGCCGGGACAGGGAGCCTTTAACTATGGCTACACCTTC.

DNA for the CDR3: TGCGCCAGCAGCTTCAGGACTAGCTTTAACGAGCAGTACTTC. Its translation is CASSFRTSFNEQYF. This sequence joins TRBV5-1 and TRBJ2-7, with TRBD2 identical over 8 bases. This CDR3 has 14 amino acids. Germline trimming cut 2 bases from V and 5 bases from J; bases unmatched to any gene: 6. The germline V gene encodes CDR1 SGHRS and CDR2 YFSETQ.

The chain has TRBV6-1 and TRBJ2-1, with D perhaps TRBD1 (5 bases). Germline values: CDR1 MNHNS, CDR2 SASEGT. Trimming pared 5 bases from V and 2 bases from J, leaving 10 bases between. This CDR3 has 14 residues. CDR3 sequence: CASSQGIPYNEQFF. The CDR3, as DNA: TGTGCCAGCAGTCAGGGAATCCCCTACAATGAGCAGTTCTTC.